Sequencing of this TCR beta chain was carried out in a study of OX40 agonist ivuxolimab in advanced cancers. Study details: Earlier treatment with anti-PD-1, anti-PD-L1 or anti-CTLA-4 was permitted, and over 35% had received some. Findings and limits, study-wide: The antigen specificity of the peripheral T cells (those that were expanded) was not determined. Dosing at 0.1 to 3.0 mg/kg was accompanied by clonal expansion of CD4+ and CD8+ blood T cells by week 6.

As regards this clone: The antigen remains unidentified.

This CDR3 is 11 amino acids long. Deletions cut 5 bases from V and 5 bases from J, with 6 bases between. From germline, CDR1 is MGHDK and CDR2 SYGVNS. TCRdb's table, derived via immunoSEQ multiplex PCR, lists solely in-frame clones and lacks some. The sample carries around 21,000 clones, about 84% recorded once. This chain uses TRBV25-1 with TRBJ2-5; unclear D gene. This sequence originates from an adult with an advanced solid tumor such as melanoma, head and neck, liver or kidney cancer. Sequencing was performed on CD4+ or CD8+ T cells sorted from blood, taken in a trial of the OX40 agonist ivuxolimab. CDR3 sequence: CASSLKETQYF. In nucleotides, the CDR3 is TGTGCCAGCAGTCTTAAGGAGACCCAGTACTTC.